Presented here are 13 T cell receptor beta chains from one specimen sequenced in a study of T-cell memory formation after mild COVID-19. TCRdb independently ran MiXCR on the 5' RACE reads; one entry per CDR3 protein. The data show more than 100,000 distinct CDR3 sequences, with more than 15% seen just once and roughly 5% held by the top ten. Input material: PBMCs or a T cell subset sorted from them (not recorded which). These receptor sequences come from a man between 18 and 29 years old who had mild COVID-19 (a few samples of this study predate the infection). Cell type and time point are not known.

The rearrangement links TRBV5-1 to TRBJ2-5; 9 bases are shared with TRBD2. Unmatched junction bases numbered 7, after V lost 4 bases and J lost 3 bases. This CDR3 spans 15 amino acids. The germline V gene has CDR1 SGHRS and CDR2 YFSETQ. Written as DNA, the CDR3 is TGCGCCAGCAGCCAGACCCCTAGCGGGGAAGAGACCCAGTACTTC. Translating gives CASSQTPSGEETQYF.

This clonotype has a count of ten or more. The V gene is TRBV5-1, the J gene TRBJ1-1; D remains unclear. This CDR3 is 13 amino acids long. Germline CDR1 reads SGHRS; CDR2 reads YFSETQ. V lost 0 bases and J 5 bases, leaving 8 bases between the germline ends. The CDR3 protein is CASSLAVRTEAFF. In nucleotides, the CDR3 is TGCGCCAGCAGCTTGGCGGTGCGGACTGAAGCTTTCTTT.

The genes are TRBV4-3 and TRBJ1-4; possible D gene TRBD1, 5 bases. The germline V and J ends were trimmed by 3 bases and 7 bases, with 12 bases remaining between them. CDR3 length equals 14 residues. CDR1 is LGHNA, CDR2 YSLEER, per germline. The CDR3 DNA follows: TGCGCCAGCAGCCACGGGACGCTGAGTGAAAAACTGTTTTTT. Encoded protein: CASSHGTLSEKLFF.

This rearrangement joins TRBV5-1 to TRBJ2-5; D is perhaps TRBD1 or TRBD2 (5 bases each). V lost 4 bases and J 5 bases, leaving 18 bases between the germline ends. The CDR3 contains 15 residues. CDR1 SGHRS and CDR2 YFSETQ come from the germline V gene. For the CDR3, the DNA is TGCGCCAGCAGCCATGGGACGGCTCTCGGGGAGACCCAGTACTTC. Translating it yields CASSHGTALGETQYF. The whole variable domain, remainder taken from reference TRBV5-1 and TRBJ2-5, is KAGVTQTPRYLIKTRGQQVTLSCSPISGHRSVSWYQQTPGQGLQFLFEYFSETQRNKGNFPGRFSGRQFSNSRSEMNVSTLELGDSALYLCASSHGTALGETQYFGPGTRLLVL.

The chain couples TRBV7-9 to TRBJ1-1, with no clear D. Between the trimmed V and J ends, which lost 8 bases and 4 bases, there was a span of 11 bases. Germline V gives CDR1 SEHNR, CDR2 FQNEAQ (reference sequence). There are 12 residues in the CDR3. Here the CDR3 DNA reads TGTGCCAGCGACAAAGCTTCCACTGAAGCTTTCTTT. The encoded protein is CASDKASTEAFF.

This sequence joins TRBV5-1 and TRBJ2-7; D remains unclear. V was clipped by 4 bases and J by 1 base, with 12 bases between them. CDR3 length: 14 residues. The germline V gene has CDR1 SGHRS and CDR2 YFSETQ. The CDR3 nucleotides are TGCGCCAGCAGCCCCCAGACCGATTCCTACGAGCAGTACGTC. It yields the protein CASSPQTDSYEQYV.

This clonotype was recorded many times. The rearrangement uses TRBV4-2 and TRBJ2-6; D is ambiguous. The CDR3 consists of 16 residues. Per germline, CDR1 LGHNA and CDR2 YNFKEQ. The ends were cut back, 5 bases at V and 1 base at J, with 12 bases in the middle. The CDR3 bases are TGTGCCAGCAGCTCCGAGTGGGCTTCTGGGGCCAACGTCCTGACTTTC. Translated: CASSSEWASGANVLTF.

This clonotype was counted at least ten times. The genes are TRBV29-1 and TRBJ2-3; D is unresolved. This CDR3 comprises 14 residues. V was trimmed by 4 bases and J by 5 bases, leaving 16 bases between them. Germline V CDR1 and CDR2: SQVTM, ANQGSEA. The CDR3 DNA sequence: TGCAGCGTTGTTCGTACCACTCTGGGAGATACGCAGTATTTT. Protein: CSVVRTTLGDTQYF.

This clonotype was recorded a few times. The chain employs TRBV5-1 and TRBJ2-3; 8 nucleotides match TRBD1. The CDR3 has 15 residues. The ends lost 4 bases at V and 2 bases at J; junction bases unmatched: 6. Germline CDR1 is SGHRS and CDR2 is YFSETQ. CDR3 DNA: TGCGCCAGCAGCAGGGACAGGCCGCCCACAGATACGCAGTATTTT. Translation gives CASSRDRPPTDTQYF.

This clonotype has a handful of counts. The chain links TRBV20-1 to TRBJ2-3, with D perhaps TRBD1 (6 bases). V was clipped by 3 bases and J by 5 bases, with 6 bases between them. From germline, CDR1 is DFQATT and CDR2 SNEGSKA (reference sequence). This CDR3 has 11 amino acids. CDR3 sequence reads: CSASRGDTQYF. The CDR3 DNA reads TGCAGTGCTAGCAGGGGAGATACGCAGTATTTT.

The chain carries TRBV29-1 and TRBJ2-2, with no clear D. The CDR3 contains 13 residues. Deletions cut 6 bases from V and 3 bases from J, with 11 bases between. CDR1 is SQVTM, CDR2 ANQGSEA, per germline. The CDR3 loop is CSVPDGYTGELFF. The CDR3 nucleotides are TGCAGCGTCCCTGACGGGTACACCGGGGAGCTGTTTTTT.

The chain recombines TRBV12-3 or TRBV12-4 with TRBJ2-7; a weak D match, TRBD1 (5 bases). Trimming stripped 1 base from V and 5 bases from J, with 9 bases between. The CDR3 sequence is 13 residues long. The DNA for the CDR3 is TGTGCCAGCAGTTTAGTGGACACCGACGAGCAGTACTTC. Translating it yields CASSLVDTDEQYF.

This clonotype was recorded at least ten times. V and J are TRBV4-1 and TRBJ2-3; no firm D call. V was pared by 0 bases and J by 0 bases, with 10 bases between. This CDR3 is built from 16 residues. Germline lookup yields CDR1 MGHRA and CDR2 YSYEKL. The CDR3 here is CASSQDWIPSTDTQYF. CDR3 DNA: TGCGCCAGCAGCCAAGATTGGATTCCTAGCACAGATACGCAGTATTTT.